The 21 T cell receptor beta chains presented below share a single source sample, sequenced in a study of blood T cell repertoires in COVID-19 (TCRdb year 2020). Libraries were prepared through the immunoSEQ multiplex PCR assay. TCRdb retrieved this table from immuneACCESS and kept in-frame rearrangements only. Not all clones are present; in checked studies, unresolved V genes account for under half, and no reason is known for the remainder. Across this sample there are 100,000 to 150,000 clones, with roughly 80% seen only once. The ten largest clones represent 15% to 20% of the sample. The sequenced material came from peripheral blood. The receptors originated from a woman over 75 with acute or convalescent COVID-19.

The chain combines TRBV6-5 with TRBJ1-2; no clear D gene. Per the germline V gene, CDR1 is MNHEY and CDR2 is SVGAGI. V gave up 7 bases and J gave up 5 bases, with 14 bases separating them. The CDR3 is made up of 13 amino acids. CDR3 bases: TGTGCCAGCAAAACTAACGGTTGGTATGGCTACACCTTC. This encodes CASKTNGWYGYTF.

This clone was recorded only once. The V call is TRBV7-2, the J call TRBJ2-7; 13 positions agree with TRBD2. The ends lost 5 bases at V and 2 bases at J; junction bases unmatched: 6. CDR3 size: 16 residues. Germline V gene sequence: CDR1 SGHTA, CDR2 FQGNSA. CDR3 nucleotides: TGTGCCAGCAGCCTGGGGACTAGCGGGGCTCCCTACGAGCAGTACTTC. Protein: CASSLGTSGAPYEQYF.

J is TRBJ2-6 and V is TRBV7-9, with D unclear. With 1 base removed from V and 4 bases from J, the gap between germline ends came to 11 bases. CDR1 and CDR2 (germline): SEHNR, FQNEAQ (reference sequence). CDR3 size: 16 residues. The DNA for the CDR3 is TGTGCCAGCAGCTTAGTTGTTGGAGCCGGGGCCAACGTCCTGACTTTC. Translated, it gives CASSLVVGAGANVLTF.

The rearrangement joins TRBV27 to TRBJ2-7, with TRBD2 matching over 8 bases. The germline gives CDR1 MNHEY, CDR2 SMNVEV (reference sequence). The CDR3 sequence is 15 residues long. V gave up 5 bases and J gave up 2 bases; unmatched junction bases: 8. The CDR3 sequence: CASSRREGGPYEQYF. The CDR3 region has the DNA TGTGCCAGCAGTCGCCGGGAGGGGGGACCCTACGAGCAGTACTTC.

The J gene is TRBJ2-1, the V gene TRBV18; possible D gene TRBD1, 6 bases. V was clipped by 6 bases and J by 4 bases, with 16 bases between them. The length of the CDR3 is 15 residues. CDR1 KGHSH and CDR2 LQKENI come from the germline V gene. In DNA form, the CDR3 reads TGTGCCAGCTCGCAAGGGGGTGGGCAGTACAATGAGCAGTTCTTC. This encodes CASSQGGGQYNEQFF.

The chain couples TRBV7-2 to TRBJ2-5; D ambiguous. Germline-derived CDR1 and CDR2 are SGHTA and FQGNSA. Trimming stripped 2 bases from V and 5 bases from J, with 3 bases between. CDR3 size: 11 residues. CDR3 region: CASSLLETQYF. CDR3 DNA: TGTGCCAGCAGCTTACTGGAGACCCAGTACTTC.

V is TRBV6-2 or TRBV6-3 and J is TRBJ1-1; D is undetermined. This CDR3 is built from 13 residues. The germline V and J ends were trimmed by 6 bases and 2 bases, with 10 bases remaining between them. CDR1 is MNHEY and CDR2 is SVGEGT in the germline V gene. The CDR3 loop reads CASSPRGNTEAFF. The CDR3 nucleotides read TGTGCCAGCAGCCCAAGAGGAAACACTGAAGCTTTCTTT.

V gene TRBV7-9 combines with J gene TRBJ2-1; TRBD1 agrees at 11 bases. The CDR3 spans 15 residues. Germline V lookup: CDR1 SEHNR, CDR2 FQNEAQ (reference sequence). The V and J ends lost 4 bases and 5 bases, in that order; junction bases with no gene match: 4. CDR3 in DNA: TGTGCCAGCAGCTCCCGGGACAGGGGGGACAATGAGCAGTTCTTC. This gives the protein CASSSRDRGDNEQFF.

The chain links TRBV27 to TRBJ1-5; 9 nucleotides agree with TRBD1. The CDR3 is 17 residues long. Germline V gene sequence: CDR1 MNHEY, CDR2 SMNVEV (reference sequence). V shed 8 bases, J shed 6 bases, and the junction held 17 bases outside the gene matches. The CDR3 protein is CASPGEVYRGRVQPQHF. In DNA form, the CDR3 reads TGTGCCAGCCCGGGGGAGGTATACAGGGGGCGCGTTCAGCCCCAGCATTTT.

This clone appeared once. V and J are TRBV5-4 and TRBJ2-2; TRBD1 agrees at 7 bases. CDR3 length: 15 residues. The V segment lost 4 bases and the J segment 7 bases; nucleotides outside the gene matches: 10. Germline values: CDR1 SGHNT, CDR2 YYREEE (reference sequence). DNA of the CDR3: TGTGCCAGCAGCGCAAAGAGGGGGCTTGTCGGGGAGCTGTTTTTT. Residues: CASSAKRGLVGELFF.

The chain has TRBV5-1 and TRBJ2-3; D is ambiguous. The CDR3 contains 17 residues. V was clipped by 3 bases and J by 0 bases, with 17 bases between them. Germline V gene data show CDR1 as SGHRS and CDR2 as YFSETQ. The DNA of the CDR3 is TGCGCCAGCAGCTATGGCTCCGACACATCGAGCACAGATACGCAGTATTTT. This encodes CASSYGSDTSSTDTQYF.

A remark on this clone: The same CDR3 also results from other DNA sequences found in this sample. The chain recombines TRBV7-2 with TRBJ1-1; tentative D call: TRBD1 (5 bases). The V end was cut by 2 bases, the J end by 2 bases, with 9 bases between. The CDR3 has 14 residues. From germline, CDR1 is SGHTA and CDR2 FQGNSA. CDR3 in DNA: TGTGCCAGCAGCTTAACAGGTCGTAACACTGAAGCTTTCTTT. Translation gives CASSLTGRNTEAFF.

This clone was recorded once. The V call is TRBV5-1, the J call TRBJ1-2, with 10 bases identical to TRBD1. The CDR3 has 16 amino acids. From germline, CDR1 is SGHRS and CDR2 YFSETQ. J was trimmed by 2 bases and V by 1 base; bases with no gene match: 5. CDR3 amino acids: CASSLPRQGANYGYTF. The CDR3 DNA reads TGCGCCAGCAGCTTGCCCCGACAGGGGGCGAACTATGGCTACACCTTC.

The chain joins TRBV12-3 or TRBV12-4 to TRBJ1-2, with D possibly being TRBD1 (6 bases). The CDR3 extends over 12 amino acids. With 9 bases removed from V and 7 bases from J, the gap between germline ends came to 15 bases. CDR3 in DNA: TGTGCCAGTTCCAGCGGGGGCCTTGGCTACACCTTC. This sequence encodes CASSSGGLGYTF.

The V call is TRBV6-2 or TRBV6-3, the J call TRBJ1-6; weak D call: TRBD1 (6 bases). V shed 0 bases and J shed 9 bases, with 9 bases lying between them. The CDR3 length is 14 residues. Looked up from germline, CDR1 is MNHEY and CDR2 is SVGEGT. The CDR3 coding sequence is TGTGCCAGCAGTTACTCCAGGGGCCCTTCACCCCTCCACTTT. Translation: CASSYSRGPSPLHF.

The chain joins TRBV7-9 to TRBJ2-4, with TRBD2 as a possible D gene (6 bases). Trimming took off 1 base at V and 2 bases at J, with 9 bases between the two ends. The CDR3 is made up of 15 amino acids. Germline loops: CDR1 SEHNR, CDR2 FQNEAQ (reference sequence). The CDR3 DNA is TGTGCCAGCAGCTTAGTGGGGGGAACCAAAAACATTCAGTACTTC. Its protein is CASSLVGGTKNIQYF.

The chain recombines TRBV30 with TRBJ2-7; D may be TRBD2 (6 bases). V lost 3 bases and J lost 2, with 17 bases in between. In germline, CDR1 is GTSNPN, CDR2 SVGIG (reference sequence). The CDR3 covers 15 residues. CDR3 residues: CAWRFGGTSTYEQYF. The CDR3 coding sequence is TGTGCCTGGAGGTTCGGCGGGACGTCAACCTACGAGCAGTACTTC.

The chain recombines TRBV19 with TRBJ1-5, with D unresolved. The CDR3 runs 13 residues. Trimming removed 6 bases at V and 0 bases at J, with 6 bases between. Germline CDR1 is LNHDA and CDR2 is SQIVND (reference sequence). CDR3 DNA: TGTGCCAGTAGATTCCATAGCAATCAGCCCCAGCATTTT. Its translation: CASRFHSNQPQHF.

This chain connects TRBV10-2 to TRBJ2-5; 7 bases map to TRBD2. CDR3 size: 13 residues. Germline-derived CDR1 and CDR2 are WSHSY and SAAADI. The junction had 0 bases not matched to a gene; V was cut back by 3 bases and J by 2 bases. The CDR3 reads CASSEAGQETQYF. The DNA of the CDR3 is TGCGCCAGCAGTGAAGCGGGGCAAGAGACCCAGTACTTC.

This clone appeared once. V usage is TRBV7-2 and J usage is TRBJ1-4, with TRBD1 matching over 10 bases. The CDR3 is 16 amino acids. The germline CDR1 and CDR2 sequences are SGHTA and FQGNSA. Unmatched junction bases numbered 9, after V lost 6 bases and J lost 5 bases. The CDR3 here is CASRSRQGAGNEKLFF. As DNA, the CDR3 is TGTGCCAGCAGGTCTCGACAGGGGGCAGGAAATGAAAAACTGTTTTTT.

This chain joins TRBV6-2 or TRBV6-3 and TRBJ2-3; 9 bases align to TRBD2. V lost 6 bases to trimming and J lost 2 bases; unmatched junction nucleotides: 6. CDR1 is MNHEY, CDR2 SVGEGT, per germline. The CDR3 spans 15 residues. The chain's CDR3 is CASSPLAGHTDTQYF. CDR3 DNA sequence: TGTGCCAGCAGCCCCCTAGCGGGACACACAGATACGCAGTATTTT.